This TCR beta chain appears in the sequencing data of a study of cytotoxic CD8 clonotypes in ibrutinib-treated CLL. Regarding the study as a whole: Sustained-remission and progressing patients were not sampled at matched times. Clonality increased with ibrutinib response but returned toward baseline at progression.

Clones were read by immunoSEQ multiplex PCR, and TCRdb kept only the in-frame ones, dropping some. The data contain about 72,000 clones, over 75% of them seen just once; the ten biggest clones take up around 7.6%. The CDR3 spans 16 residues. CDR1 and CDR2 from the germline V gene are MGHRA and YSYEKL. V dropped 1 base and J dropped 5; count of bases not matched to a gene: 5. Note on this clone: Antigen specificity is unknown.

The sample here was PBMCs, taken at disease progression, from a patient treated with ibrutinib. This chain uses TRBV4-1 with TRBJ2-1; 10 bases are a match to TRBD2. The TCR comes from a human donor with chronic lymphocytic leukemia. CDR3 sequence: CASSQAERGGHNEQFF. The DNA for the CDR3 is TGCGCCAGCAGCCAAGCGGAGCGGGGGGGCCACAATGAGCAGTTCTTC.